These 17 T cell receptor beta chains share one sample of origin, sequenced in a study of blood T cell repertoires in COVID-19. TCRdb keeps only in-frame clones here, not all; method: immunoSEQ multiplex PCR. There are 140,000 to 150,000 clones in the sample; around three quarters occur only once, and over 8.5% lies in the top ten. The sequencing sample was made of peripheral blood. These receptors originate from a man between 50 and 59 years old with active or convalescent COVID-19.

The chain uses TRBV5-1 and TRBJ2-7; tentatively, D is TRBD1 (6 bases). Germline assignment: CDR1 SGHRS and CDR2 YFSETQ. Trimming cost V 1 base and J 3 bases, with 14 bases left between them. The CDR3 loop spans 15 amino acids. The CDR3 coding sequence is TGCGCCAGCAGCTTGAACCCCGGGACATTCTACGAGCAGTACTTC. This gives the protein CASSLNPGTFYEQYF.

The rearrangement links TRBV30 to TRBJ2-1, with D possibly TRBD2 on 6 matching bases. Trimming took 2 bases from V and 4 from J, leaving 9 bases between them. The CDR3 is made up of 13 amino acids. The germline gives CDR1 GTSNPN, CDR2 SVGIG (reference sequence). The CDR3 spells CAWSLGTYNEQFF. CDR3 DNA sequence: TGTGCCTGGAGTTTAGGGACTTACAATGAGCAGTTCTTC.

J is TRBJ2-2 and V is TRBV11-2, with D maybe TRBD2 (6 bases). The CDR3 sequence is 15 residues long. V was clipped by 4 bases and J by 3 bases, with 12 bases between them. CDR1 is SGHAT, CDR2 FQNNGV, per germline. CDR3 amino acids: CASSSGEVHTGELFF. The CDR3 DNA follows: TGTGCCAGCAGCTCCGGGGAGGTTCACACCGGGGAGCTGTTTTTT.

The chain employs TRBV4-1 and TRBJ2-5, with 9 bases lining up with TRBD2. There are 15 residues in the CDR3. The germline V gene encodes CDR1 MGHRA and CDR2 YSYEKL. Trimming removed 4 bases from V and 5 bases from J; junction bases left unmatched: 8. CDR3 sequence (DNA): TGCGCCAGCAGCCGGTTAGCGGGAGCGGGGGAGACCCAGTACTTC. Translated: CASSRLAGAGETQYF.

The rearrangement uses TRBV29-1 and TRBJ1-2; no clear D. Germline V gene lookup returns CDR1 SQVTM and CDR2 ANQGSEA. The CDR3 length is 15 residues. Trimming left V 0 bases short and J 0 bases short, with 11 bases between. The CDR3 DNA reads as TGCAGCGTTGAAGATCGGGGTCGTGCTAACTATGGCTACACCTTC. This sequence encodes CSVEDRGRANYGYTF.

The chain carries TRBV29-1 and TRBJ2-7; 7 bases are shared with TRBD2. Germline CDR1 reads SQVTM; CDR2 reads ANQGSEA. CDR3 size: 12 residues. The J segment lost 5 bases and the V segment lost 4 bases, leaving 5 bases of the junction unmatched. The CDR3 here is CSVGRERDEQYF. The CDR3 DNA reads TGCAGCGTTGGGCGGGAGCGGGACGAGCAGTACTTC.

The chain couples TRBV13 to TRBJ2-2, with a tentative D call TRBD2 (6 bases). The V gene's germline CDR1 is PRHDT and CDR2 FYEKMQ (reference sequence). Trimming removed 5 bases at V and 4 bases at J, with 23 bases between. This CDR3 has 18 amino acids. The CDR3 spells CASSPPMRRGYPTGELFF. The CDR3 nucleotides read TGTGCCAGCAGCCCGCCAATGAGGAGGGGCTATCCCACCGGGGAGCTGTTTTTT.

The chain couples TRBV18 to TRBJ1-1; D possibly corresponds to TRBD1 (5 bases). CDR1 is KGHSH and CDR2 is LQKENI in the germline V gene. V was shortened by 9 bases and J by 10 bases, with 15 bases between the two germline ends. CDR3 length: 11 amino acids. Here the CDR3 reads CASRGPGGAFF. In nucleotides, the CDR3 is TGTGCCAGTCGAGGCCCCGGGGGAGCTTTCTTT.

This clone has only one observation. V usage is TRBV11-2 and J usage is TRBJ2-3, with 10 bases identical to TRBD2. CDR3 length equals 16 residues. With 0 bases clipped from V and 1 base from J, the junction kept 1 base outside the gene matches. CDR1 is SGHAT, CDR2 FQNNGV, per germline. CDR3 bases: TGTGCCAGCAGCTTAGATGGACTAGCGGGCACAGATACGCAGTATTTT. It codes for CASSLDGLAGTDTQYF.

The chain carries TRBV28 and TRBJ2-7, with 9 nucleotides matching TRBD1. In germline, CDR1 is MDHEN, CDR2 SYDVKM. The junction had 10 bases not matched to a gene; V was cut back by 5 bases and J by 5 bases. The CDR3 totals 15 residues. The CDR3 protein is CASSLTGGAGNEQYF. Written as DNA, the CDR3 is TGTGCCAGCAGTCTCACAGGGGGCGCAGGGAACGAGCAGTACTTC.

The rearrangement uses TRBV9 and TRBJ1-6; D is possibly TRBD1 (5 bases). Germline CDR1 reads SGDLS; CDR2 reads YYNGEE. The CDR3 extends over 15 amino acids. Trimming took off 0 bases at V and 10 bases at J, with 14 bases between the two ends. CDR3 coding DNA: TGTGCCAGCAGCGTAGACGGGCGGGGGAGATCACCCCTCCACTTT. Protein sequence: CASSVDGRGRSPLHF.

This clone was counted only a few times. The V call is TRBV2, the J call TRBJ1-3; 7 bases fit TRBD1. J was trimmed by 3 bases and V by 9 bases; bases with no gene match: 11. Germline V CDR1 and CDR2: SNHLY, FYNNEI. This CDR3 spans 15 amino acids. The CDR3 loop reads CASKGTVAIGNTIYF. The CDR3 DNA is TGTGCCAGTAAAGGGACAGTCGCGATTGGAAACACCATATATTTT.

This clone came up once. This chain uses TRBV2 with TRBJ2-7, with 11 positions matching TRBD2. The CDR3 spans 18 residues. V was pared by 6 bases and J by 1 base, with 14 bases of the junction left unmatched. CDR1 is SNHLY, CDR2 FYNNEI, per germline. CDR3 in DNA: TGTGCCAGCAGGGGAACCGGGACTAGCGGCCTAAAATCCTACGAGCAGTACTTC. Its protein is CASRGTGTSGLKSYEQYF.

The gene calls are TRBV15 and TRBJ2-7; TRBD1 matches at 10 bases. This CDR3 contains 14 residues. Germline values: CDR1 LNHNV, CDR2 YYDKDF (reference sequence). J gave up 6 bases and V 2 bases, and 4 bases lay outside the gene matches. In DNA form, the CDR3 reads TGTGCCACCAGCAGAAACCGGGACAGGGGCGAGCAGTACTTC. Protein product: CATSRNRDRGEQYF.

V and J are TRBV27 and TRBJ2-3; 7 nucleotides align to TRBD1. CDR1 MNHEY and CDR2 SMNVEV come from the germline V gene (reference sequence). The junction had 6 bases not matched to a gene; V was cut back by 2 bases and J by 7 bases. This CDR3 comprises 14 residues. CDR3 in DNA: TGTGCCAGCAGTTTAGAAGGACAGGCTTATACGCAGTATTTT. Translated: CASSLEGQAYTQYF.

The chain couples TRBV19 to TRBJ2-6; 7 nucleotides agree with TRBD1. Germline V gene data show CDR1 as LNHDA and CDR2 as SQIVND (reference sequence). With V trimmed by 4 bases and J by 5 bases, 2 bases remained unmatched. This CDR3 region has 14 residues. The CDR3 reads CASSRQGRANVLTF. The CDR3, as DNA: TGTGCCAGTAGTAGACAGGGTAGGGCCAACGTCCTGACTTTC. The full variable domain, rest sourced from reference TRBV19 and TRBJ2-6, is DGGITQSPKYLFRKEGQNVTLSCEQNLNHDAMYWYRQDPGQGLRLIYYSQIVNDFQKGDIAEGYSVSREKKESFPLTVTSAQKNPTAFYLCASSRQGRANVLTFGAGSRLTVL.

The chain has TRBV28 and TRBJ2-2; 8 bases are shared with TRBD2. Unmatched junction bases numbered 4, after V lost 3 bases and J lost 4 bases. The V gene's germline CDR1 is MDHEN and CDR2 SYDVKM. The CDR3 loop spans 15 amino acids. CDR3 protein: CASSLGLAGTGELFF. In nucleotides, the CDR3 is TGTGCCAGCAGTTTGGGCCTAGCGGGCACCGGGGAGCTGTTTTTT.